A selection of T cell receptor beta chains follows, all from one sample in a study of T cell responses to AZD1222 COVID-19 vaccine. Profiling relied on immunoSEQ multiplex PCR, and the TCRdb table lists in-frame clones only, not all of them. The sample lists about 70,000 clones; about 85% were seen once. The sequenced sample was peripheral blood, obtained on day 0 of AZD1222 vaccination. These receptors were taken from an adult in good health. Both conserved end residues are part of each CDR3. A D gene is named only where the DNA matches it firmly. Only some rows state a clone size, as once, few, many or a class for expanded clones.

V	length	D	size	J	DNA	CDR3
TRBV4-1	14	-	-	TRBJ1-4	TGCGCCAGCAGTAGACAGTTTGGGGATGAAAAACTGTTTTTT	CASSRQFGDEKLFF
TRBV5-1	16	TRBD1	-	TRBJ1-2	TGCGCCAGCAGCTTGGCCTTGACGGGACAGGGGAAAGGCTACACCTTC	CASSLALTGQGKGYTF
TRBV14	13	-	-	TRBJ2-1	TGTGCCAGCAGCCAATTGGGCTTGGGGGAGCAGTTCTTC	CASSQLGLGEQFF
TRBV6-1	17	-	-	TRBJ1-4	TGTGCCAGCAGTGAAGCGCCTCGGCAGGCCTCTTCGGAAAAACTGTTTTTT	CASSEAPRQASSEKLFF
TRBV5-8	16	TRBD1	-	TRBJ1-5	TGTGCCAGCAGCCCAGGACAGGGGCCTAGCAATCAGCCCCAGCATTTT	CASSPGQGPSNQPQHF
TRBV20-1	16	TRBD1	-	TRBJ1-4	TGCAGTGCTAGTGGGACAGGTTTAACGACTAATGAAAAACTGTTTTTT	CSASGTGLTTNEKLFF
TRBV6-4	16	TRBD2	few	TRBJ2-1	TGTGCCAGCAGTCCCGGGACTAGCGGGGGGGCAGGTGAGCAGTTCTTC	CASSPGTSGGAGEQFF
TRBV10-3	15	-	-	TRBJ2-5	TGTGCCATCAGTGAGATAGGCGGATCCCAAGAGACCCAGTACTTC	CAISEIGGSQETQYF
TRBV5-5	14	-	many	TRBJ2-4	TGTGCCAGCAGCTTGGTGGGCAGCAAAAACATTCAGTACTTC	CASSLVGSKNIQYF
TRBV12-5	16	TRBD1	-	TRBJ1-3	TGTGCTAGTGGTGGCCGGGACAGTGACTCTGGAAACACCATATATTTT	CASGGRDSDSGNTIYF
TRBV5-4	15	TRBD1	-	TRBJ2-5	TGTGCCAGCAGCTTGGGTGCGGACAGGCAAGAGACCCAGTACTTC	CASSLGADRQETQYF
TRBV3-1/TRBV3-2	12	-	-	TRBJ2-7	TGTGCCAGCAGCCAAGCGACATTGGAGCAGTACTTC	CASSQATLEQYF
TRBV11-3	12	TRBD2	once	TRBJ2-5	TGTGCCAGCAGCTTAGAGACTAGCCACCAGTACTTC	CASSLETSHQYF
TRBV5-1	14	TRBD1	-	TRBJ2-7	TGCGCCAGCAGCCCGGACAGGGTGGGGTACGAGCAGTACTTC	CASSPDRVGYEQYF
TRBV7-9	18	TRBD2	-	TRBJ2-1	TGTGCCAGCAGCCCGCACGGGGGACTAGCGGGAGGCCTTAATGAGCAGTTCTTC	CASSPHGGLAGGLNEQFF
TRBV5-3	16	TRBD1	-	TRBJ2-1	TGTGCCAGAAGCTCCCCCAGGGGGACAGGTAACAATGAGCAGTTCTTC	CARSSPRGTGNNEQFF
TRBV12-3/TRBV12-4	12	-	-	TRBJ2-5	TGTGCCAGCACCCCCCAGGGAGAGACCCAGTACTTC	CASTPQGETQYF
TRBV5-1	12	-	-	TRBJ2-7	TGCGCCAGCGGGCAGGGGCCCTACGAGCAGTACTTC	CASGQGPYEQYF
TRBV19	16	TRBD1	-	TRBJ1-5	TGTGCCAGTAGTCCTCTCGGCAGGGGGCTGGTTCAGCCCCAGCATTTT	CASSPLGRGLVQPQHF
TRBV25-1	14	-	-	TRBJ2-1	TGTGCCAGCAGTGAATTCGGGGAAAGAGGTGAGCAGTTCTTC	CASSEFGERGEQFF
TRBV2	14	TRBD1	-	TRBJ1-2	TGTGCCAGCAATCAAAACAGGGGGCCCTATGGCTACACCTTC	CASNQNRGPYGYTF
TRBV10-3	13	TRBD1	-	TRBJ2-5	TGTGCCATCAGTGGACAGGGGGCCGAGACCCAGTACTTC	CAISGQGAETQYF
TRBV18	16	-	-	TRBJ1-6	TGTGCCAGCTCACCCATTGACTCCGGGGCGGGTTCACCCCTCCACTTT	CASSPIDSGAGSPLHF
TRBV7-2	16	-	-	TRBJ2-7	TGTGCCAGCAGCTTAGCGGGAGGAGGGAATCCCTACGAGCAGTACTTC	CASSLAGGGNPYEQYF
TRBV4-2	15	TRBD1	-	TRBJ2-2	TGTGCCAGCAGCCTCCGACAGGGGTTAGCCGGGGAGCTGTTTTTT	CASSLRQGLAGELFF
TRBV7-5	15	-	-	TRBJ1-4	TGTGTCAGAAGCTTAGATGCCAGGTCTAATGAAAAACTGTTTTTT	CVRSLDARSNEKLFF
TRBV15	14	-	-	TRBJ2-2	TGTGCCACCAAAATTGCGGAGAACACCGGGGAGCTGTTTTTT	CATKIAENTGELFF
TRBV5-6	15	-	-	TRBJ2-2	TGTGCCAGCATCTCCCTGGACGGGAACACCGGGGAGCTGTTTTTT	CASISLDGNTGELFF
TRBV5-6	15	-	-	TRBJ1-1	TGTGCCAGCAGCTTGCTGCGGAAGATGAACACTGAAGCTTTCTTT	CASSLLRKMNTEAFF
TRBV7-2	16	TRBD2	-	TRBJ2-7	TGTGCCAGCAGCTTAATCTCGACTAGCGGGGTATACGAGCAGTACTTC	CASSLISTSGVYEQYF
TRBV5-6	14	-	few	TRBJ2-7	TGTGCCAGCAACAAAAACGGGGCTCCCTACGAGCAGTACTTC	CASNKNGAPYEQYF
TRBV27	15	TRBD2	-	TRBJ2-7	TGTGCCAGCAGTTTATCGGGGGGGGTCTCCTACGAGCAGTACTTC	CASSLSGGVSYEQYF
TRBV3-1/TRBV3-2	14	-	few	TRBJ1-2	TGTGCCAGCAGCCATCCAGAGAGGGGTGGTGGCTACACCTTC	CASSHPERGGGYTF
TRBV5-1	15	TRBD1	-	TRBJ2-2	TGCGCCAGCAGCCCGGGACAGGCGAACACCGGGGAGCTGTTTTTT	CASSPGQANTGELFF
TRBV27	13	-	-	TRBJ1-3	TGTGCCAGCAGGGGGGGGGATAGAAACACCATATATTTT	CASRGGDRNTIYF
TRBV27	17	TRBD2	-	TRBJ2-5	TGTGCCAGCAGTTTTATTAGCGGGGGATTTCGGCGAGAGACCCAGTACTTC	CASSFISGGFRRETQYF
TRBV7-2	12	-	-	TRBJ2-3	TGTGCCAGCAGCTCCCTACCAGATACGCAGTATTTT	CASSSLPDTQYF
TRBV3-1/TRBV3-2	14	-	-	TRBJ1-1	TGTGCCAGCAGCCTTAGCACTGTGAACACTGAAGCTTTCTTT	CASSLSTVNTEAFF
TRBV5-1	16	TRBD2	-	TRBJ2-7	TGCGCCAGCAGCTTGGCACCCGGGACTAAGCTGGGCGAGCAGTACTTC	CASSLAPGTKLGEQYF
TRBV7-2	14	-	-	TRBJ2-7	TGTGCCAGCACCCCACTACCGCGGGACTACGAGCAGTACTTC	CASTPLPRDYEQYF
TRBV19	16	TRBD2	-	TRBJ2-5	TGTGCCAGTAGTAATTACGCGGGGGGATTGGGAGAGACCCAGTACTTC	CASSNYAGGLGETQYF
TRBV18	14	-	-	TRBJ1-4	TGTGCCAGCTCACCAACGTCGGGGAATGAAAAACTGTTTTTT	CASSPTSGNEKLFF
TRBV14	12	TRBD1	-	TRBJ2-7	TGTGCCAGCAGCCACACAGGGGTCGGGCAGTACTTC	CASSHTGVGQYF
TRBV4-1	16	TRBD1	-	TRBJ2-7	TGCGCCAGCAGCCAAGGAAGGGGGACAGGGTGGAACGAGCAGTACTTC	CASSQGRGTGWNEQYF